Following are 25 T cell receptor beta chains from one sample sequenced in a study of response to subunit inactivated influenza vaccine. One entry per CDR3 protein results from TCRdb running MiXCR on the RT-PCR reads. The table has 550,000 to 800,000 distinct CDR3 sequences, approximately 14% seen once. The input for sequencing was PBMCs from blood, taken around 15 days before vaccination. Receptors originate from a man in his fifties or sixties who received an inactivated influenza vaccine.

This clonotype was seen once. This chain connects TRBV10-3 to TRBJ2-3, with TRBD2 as a possible D gene (6 bases). This CDR3 is built from 15 residues. Trimming removed 6 bases from V and 0 bases from J, with 13 bases in between. Germline V CDR1 and CDR2: ENHRY, SYGVKD. CDR3: CAIRLGLTSTDTQYF. CDR3 coding DNA: TGTGCCATCAGATTGGGACTCACTAGCACAGATACGCAGTATTTT.

The chain is built from TRBV5-1 and TRBJ2-1, with D perhaps matching TRBD2 (6 bases). This CDR3 spans 18 amino acids. Trimming took off 3 bases at V and 10 bases at J, with 29 bases between the two ends. The germline V gene encodes CDR1 SGHRS and CDR2 YFSETQ. CDR3: CASSSMGGWGLDPWEQFF. The DNA of the CDR3 is TGCGCCAGCAGCTCCATGGGAGGTTGGGGACTGGACCCGTGGGAGCAGTTCTTC.

The genes are TRBV20-1 and TRBJ2-1; 10 bases agree with TRBD1. The CDR3 is 13 amino acids. Germline trimming cut 5 bases from V and 8 bases from J; bases unmatched to any gene: 6. The germline gives CDR1 DFQATT, CDR2 SNEGSKA (reference sequence). CDR3 sequence reads: CSACDRGLDEQFF. CDR3 DNA: TGCAGTGCTTGTGACAGGGGGCTGGATGAGCAGTTCTTC.

This clonotype was counted ten times or more. V is TRBV25-1 and J is TRBJ1-6, with D possibly being TRBD1 (5 bases). V gave up 1 base and J gave up 2 bases, with 9 bases separating them. CDR1 is MGHDK, CDR2 SYGVNS, per germline. The CDR3 runs 16 residues. CDR3 sequence: CASSELGETYNSPLHF. Here the CDR3 DNA reads TGTGCCAGCAGTGAATTAGGGGAAACCTATAATTCACCCCTCCACTTT.

V and J are TRBV6-1 and TRBJ2-7; 10 bases line up with TRBD2. The germline V gene has CDR1 MNHNS and CDR2 SASEGT. Trimming at V came to 5 bases and at J to 0 bases, leaving 7 bases not matched to a gene. The CDR3 is 16 amino acids. The CDR3, as DNA: TGTGCCAGCAGTAGCCGTGGGACTAGCGTCTCCTACGAGCAGTACTTC. Amino acid sequence: CASSSRGTSVSYEQYF.

This clonotype was detected many times. The CDR3 loop reads CASSVEARLGETQYF. The CDR3 coding sequence is TGTGCCAGCAGCGTAGAGGCTCGCCTTGGCGAGACCCAGTACTTC. The chain has TRBV9 and TRBJ2-5; D not resolved. The CDR3 consists of 15 residues. Trimming took off 0 bases at V and 5 bases at J, with 14 bases between the two ends. CDR1 is SGDLS and CDR2 is YYNGEE in the germline V gene.

The chain recombines TRBV4-1 with TRBJ2-1, with D unclear. V was shortened by 1 base and J by 3 bases, with 10 bases between the two germline ends. CDR3 length equals 15 residues. The V gene's germline CDR1 is MGHRA and CDR2 YSYEKL. The CDR3 DNA sequence: TGCGCCAGCAGCCAAGGGGGTGGAAACTACAATGAGCAGTTCTTC. This gives the protein CASSQGGGNYNEQFF.

This clonotype was seen at least ten times. The chain combines TRBV6-5 with TRBJ2-2; the D gene could be TRBD1 or TRBD2 (5 bases each). The CDR3 covers 13 residues. V was pared by 4 bases and J by 5 bases, with 8 bases between. Germline V gene data show CDR1 as MNHEY and CDR2 as SVGAGI. The CDR3 DNA sequence: TGTGCCAGCAGTTTCTGGGGGACCGGGGAGCTGTTTTTT. Protein product: CASSFWGTGELFF.

The chain is built from TRBV20-1 and TRBJ1-5; 9 positions agree with TRBD1. CDR3 length: 15 amino acids. Unmatched junction bases numbered 7, after V lost 5 bases and J lost 2 bases. Germline assignment: CDR1 DFQATT and CDR2 SNEGSKA (reference sequence). CDR3 amino acids: CSARTGTGRNQPQHF. The CDR3 DNA is TGCAGTGCTCGGACCGGGACAGGGCGCAATCAGCCCCAGCATTTT.

At least ten counts were recorded for this clonotype. The chain recombines TRBV10-1 with TRBJ1-1; unclear D gene. This CDR3 has 16 amino acids. V gave up 0 bases and J gave up 0 bases, with 11 bases separating them. Germline assignment: CDR1 WNHNN and CDR2 SYGVQD (reference sequence). DNA of the CDR3: TGCGCCAGCAGTGAGTCGTACGGACGGTTGAACACTGAAGCTTTCTTT. It specifies CASSESYGRLNTEAFF.

V usage is TRBV7-9 and J usage is TRBJ1-1, with D unresolved. Between the trimmed V and J ends, which lost 5 bases and 4 bases, there was a span of 14 bases. CDR1 and CDR2 (germline): SEHNR, FQNEAQ (reference sequence). CDR3 size: 14 residues. The CDR3 loop reads CASSPSPGGTEAFF. The CDR3 nucleotides read TGTGCCAGCAGCCCAAGTCCGGGTGGCACTGAAGCTTTCTTT.

The gene calls are TRBV6-1 and TRBJ2-7; maybe TRBD2 (5 bases). The CDR3 is made up of 15 amino acids. CDR1 and CDR2 (germline): MNHNS, SASEGT. Trimming took 2 bases from V and 7 from J, leaving 18 bases between them. This CDR3 reads CASSERTPLRREQYF. In nucleotides, the CDR3 is TGTGCCAGCAGTGAACGGACGCCACTTAGGAGGGAGCAGTACTTC.

The chain joins TRBV10-3 to TRBJ2-3; tentatively, D is TRBD2 (6 bases). The length of the CDR3 is 16 residues. The V gene lost 10 bases and the J gene lost 5 bases, with 25 bases spanning the gap. Germline lookup yields CDR1 ENHRY and CDR2 SYGVKD. CDR3 sequence: CATHPWPAEGEDTQYF. The CDR3 bases are TGTGCCACCCACCCCTGGCCAGCGGAGGGTGAAGATACGCAGTATTTT.

This clonotype was observed a few times. The CDR3 nucleotides are TGTGCCAGCAGCACCGGGACAGGGGGATGGGGGGAGACCCAGTACTTC. Its translation is CASSTGTGGWGETQYF. The chain recombines TRBV11-3 with TRBJ2-5, with TRBD1 matching over 11 bases. Germline assignment: CDR1 SGHNT and CDR2 YENEEA. This CDR3 is built from 16 residues. V gave up 5 bases and J gave up 5 bases; unmatched junction bases: 10. Complete variable domain (other parts from reference TRBV11-3 and TRBJ2-5): EAGVVQSPRYKIIEKKQPVAFWCNPISGHNTLYWYLQNLGQGPELLIRYENEEAVDDSQLPKDRFSAERLKGVDSTLKIQPAELGDSAVYLCASSTGTGGWGETQYFGPGTRLLVL.

This clonotype occurred a few times. The chain couples TRBV2 to TRBJ2-1, with D perhaps TRBD1 or TRBD2 (6 bases each). The V and J ends lost 5 bases and 7 bases respectively, with 18 bases between them. CDR1 and CDR2 (germline): SNHLY, FYNNEI. The CDR3 length is 15 residues. CDR3 bases: TGTGCCAGCAGTCTTCTAGCGTCGAGGGGGAATGAGCAGTTCTTC. This sequence encodes CASSLLASRGNEQFF.

This clonotype was found a few times. The genes are TRBV4-2 and TRBJ1-4; tentatively, D is TRBD1 (6 bases). Germline lookup yields CDR1 LGHNA and CDR2 YNFKEQ. This CDR3 has 13 amino acids. V lost 4 bases and J lost 8, with 11 bases in between. CDR3 sequence: CASSLRTEEKLFF. The CDR3 DNA sequence: TGTGCCAGCAGCCTACGGACAGAGGAAAAACTGTTTTTT.

The chain carries TRBV20-1 and TRBJ2-1; possibly TRBD1 or TRBD2 for D (5 bases each). Trimming removed 4 bases from V and 7 bases from J, with 20 bases in between. This CDR3 region has 15 residues. From germline, CDR1 is DFQATT and CDR2 SNEGSKA (reference sequence). CDR3 residues: CSATPKGRSANEQFF. DNA of the CDR3: TGCAGTGCTACGCCGAAGGGACGGTCAGCTAATGAGCAGTTCTTC.

Note on this clonotype: A much larger clone sits a single nucleotide away, making a read error possible. This chain joins TRBV4-2 and TRBJ2-5; D may be TRBD2 (5 bases). The ends were cut back, 4 bases at V and 5 bases at J, with 11 bases in the middle. Germline V gene lookup returns CDR1 LGHNA and CDR2 YNFKEQ. This CDR3 has 13 amino acids. CDR3 coding DNA: TGTGCCAGCAGCCTATCGGGATGGGAGACCCAGTACTTC. It yields the protein CASSLSGWETQYF.

Ten or more counts support this clonotype. The rearrangement links TRBV15 to TRBJ2-7; D unclear. Trimming stripped 5 bases from V and 3 bases from J, with 17 bases between. The CDR3 sequence is 15 residues long. Germline V gene data show CDR1 as LNHNV and CDR2 as YYDKDF (reference sequence). The CDR3 nucleotides read TGTGCCACCAGCCTGACCCAACGGGCAGACTACGAGCAGTACTTC. Residues: CATSLTQRADYEQYF.

Many counts were recorded for this clonotype. One end of the junction does not line up with germline, which may come from a read error. The genes are TRBV4-1 and TRBJ1-1, with 8 nucleotides matching TRBD1. CDR3 length equals 15 residues. Germline assignment: CDR1 MGHRA and CDR2 YSYEKL. CDR3 nucleotides: TGTGCCAGCAGCCAAGTCGGACAGGGTGGCACTGAAGCTTTCTTT. Translated, it gives CASSQVGQGGTEAFF.

The chain couples TRBV4-3 to TRBJ2-7; 9 bases fit TRBD2. J was trimmed by 5 bases and V by 1 base; bases with no gene match: 6. There are 15 residues in the CDR3. Germline CDR1 and CDR2: LGHNA and YSLEER. The CDR3 protein is CASSQGRGGPHEQYF. Here the CDR3 DNA reads TGCGCCAGCAGCCAAGGGCGGGGGGGCCCCCACGAGCAGTACTTC.

This chain joins TRBV5-1 and TRBJ2-3; TRBD2 aligns across 10 bases. V shed 0 bases and J 4 bases; nucleotides not matched to a gene: 5. Per the germline V gene, CDR1 is SGHRS and CDR2 is YFSETQ. CDR3 size: 16 residues. Here the CDR3 DNA reads TGCGCCAGCAGCTTGGTACGAGCGGGGGGGCCAGATACGCAGTATTTT. It codes for CASSLVRAGGPDTQYF.

This clonotype was seen more than once but under ten times. The chain is built from TRBV7-9 and TRBJ1-2; TRBD1 aligns across 9 bases. The CDR3 runs to 15 residues. The ends lost 5 bases at V and 4 bases at J; junction bases unmatched: 8. Germline-derived CDR1 and CDR2 are SEHNR and FQNEAQ (reference sequence). Written as DNA, the CDR3 is TGTGCCAGCAGCGATACAGGGGGCGGGAGCTATGGCTACACCTTC. Its translation is CASSDTGGGSYGYTF.

The chain employs TRBV28 and TRBJ2-1; 10 positions match TRBD2. This CDR3 region has 16 residues. J lost 8 bases, V lost 3 bases, and 10 bases had no gene match. CDR1 is MDHEN, CDR2 SYDVKM, per germline. The CDR3 DNA follows: TGTGCCAGCAGTTTCTATAGCGGGAGGAGTTCCGATGAGCAGTTCTTC. It codes for CASSFYSGRSSDEQFF. The complete variable domain, with remaining parts taken from reference TRBV28 and TRBJ2-1, reads DVKVTQSSRYLVKRTGEKVFLECVQDMDHENMFWYRQDPGLGLRLIYFSYDVKMKEKGDIPEGYSVSREKKERFSLILESASTNQTSMYLCASSFYSGRSSDEQFFGPGTRLTVL.

The chain links TRBV3-1 to TRBJ2-5; 9 positions match TRBD2. CDR3 length: 14 amino acids. Germline-derived CDR1 and CDR2 are LGHDT and YNNKEL (reference sequence). V shed 6 bases and J 7 bases; nucleotides not matched to a gene: 9. The DNA of the CDR3 is TGTGCCAGCAGACATGGGACTAGCAGTTTGACCCAGTACTTC. This translates into CASRHGTSSLTQYF.